This T cell receptor (beta chain) comes out of a study of T cells in women clearing cervical HPV infection. Clones were read by immunoSEQ multiplex PCR, and TCRdb kept only the in-frame ones, dropping some. This table holds about 25,000 clones. On this clone: The CDR3 end lies 3 residues beyond the end of the read and is filled in from the germline J gene.

Germline V gene sequence: CDR1 SEHNR, CDR2 FQNEAQ (reference sequence). The V and J ends lost 4 bases and 5 bases respectively, with 8 bases between them. The CDR3 totals 12 residues. The sequenced material came from blood buffy coat. This clonotype was sampled from a woman between 18 and 75 years old with a cervical HPV16 infection that either progressed to CIN3+ or cleared (not recorded which). The rearrangement uses TRBV7-9 and TRBJ1-2; D gene unclear. The CDR3 DNA, read in part, is TGTGCCAGCAGCTCCGAAGGGTATGGC. Protein product: CASSSEGYG. The CDR3, in full, reads CASSSEGYGYTF.